A single sample is the source of the 4 T cell receptor beta chains below, sequenced in a study of T cells in Graves' hyperthyroidism and ophthalmopathy. The CDR3 regions of TCR beta were amplified from RNA transcripts. First-round RT-PCR targeting the TCR CDR3 was performed with the HTBI primer set. TCRdb re-derived calls from the multiplex PCR reads in MiXCR, one entry per CDR3 protein. The sample shows 250,000 or so distinct CDR3 sequences, 13% to 15% of them seen only once. Sequencing used blood. These receptors all come from a woman in her thirties or forties with Graves' hyperthyroidism that later progressed to Graves' ophthalmopathy.

The chain recombines TRBV25-1 with TRBJ2-1; TRBD2 might be the D (6 bases). The germline V and J ends were trimmed by 2 bases and 11 bases, with 28 bases remaining between them. Germline V gives CDR1 MGHDK, CDR2 SYGVNS. The CDR3 length is 18 residues. The CDR3 protein is CASSEGGGGAGRFWKQFF. In DNA form, the CDR3 reads TGTGCCAGCAGTGAAGGTGGAGGCGGGGCGGGCCGATTTTGGAAGCAGTTCTTC.

This chain links TRBV9 with TRBJ2-3, with D maybe TRBD2 (6 bases). The CDR3 length is 13 residues. Trimming pared 5 bases from V and 0 bases from J, leaving 7 bases between. CDR1 is SGDLS, CDR2 YYNGEE, per germline. The CDR3 region has the DNA TGTGCCAGCAGAGGGACTAGCACAGATACGCAGTATTTT. Translation gives CASRGTSTDTQYF.

Many counts were recorded for this clonotype. The chain is built from TRBV5-1 and TRBJ2-2, with D possibly being TRBD2 (6 bases). This CDR3 contains 15 residues. Germline CDR1 and CDR2: SGHRS and YFSETQ. The ends were cut back, 2 bases at V and 2 bases at J, with 10 bases in the middle. The CDR3, as DNA: TGCGCCAGCAGCTTTTCGGGAGACAACACCGGGGAGCTGTTTTTT. Its translation is CASSFSGDNTGELFF.

This clonotype showed up many times. The J gene is TRBJ2-3, the V gene TRBV20-1; 10 bases line up with TRBD1. CDR3 length: 17 residues. Unmatched junction bases numbered 14, after V lost 5 bases and J lost 3 bases. Germline CDR1 and CDR2: DFQATT and SNEGSKA (reference sequence). CDR3 sequence (DNA): TGCAGTGCTGGGGACAGGGGCGCTCCAAAGCCTACAGATACGCAGTATTTT. This codes for CSAGDRGAPKPTDTQYF.